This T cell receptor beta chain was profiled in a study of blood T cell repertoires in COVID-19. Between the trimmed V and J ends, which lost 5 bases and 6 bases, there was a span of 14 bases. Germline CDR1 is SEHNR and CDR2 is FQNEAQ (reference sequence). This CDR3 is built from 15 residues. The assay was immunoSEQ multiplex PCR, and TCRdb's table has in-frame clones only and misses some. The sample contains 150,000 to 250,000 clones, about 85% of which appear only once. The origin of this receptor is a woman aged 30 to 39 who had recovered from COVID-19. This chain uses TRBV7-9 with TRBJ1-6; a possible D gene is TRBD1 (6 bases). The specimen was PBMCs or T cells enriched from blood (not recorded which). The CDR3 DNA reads TGTGCCAGCAGCCCCAGACAGGAGACTAATTCACCCCTCCACTTT. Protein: CASSPRQETNSPLHF.